Shown below are 4 T cell receptor beta chains from a single sample sequenced in a study of molecular identifiers for immune sequencing clone quantification (dated by TCRdb to 2016 to 2019). The library was built by means of PCR. Sequencing took place on a NextSeq 500. The public reads were run again by TCRdb, first through fastp at Q25 and then through MiXCR, and only productive beta chains were kept. Each CDR3 protein appears once, grouped with its most common genes and DNA. The sample contains some 320,000 distinct CDR3 sequences, roughly a quarter of them found a single time. Jointly, the top ten make up 0.65% to 0.75% of the sample. The sequencing sample was made of naive CD8+ T cells from blood, with Jurkat cell RNA spiked in. The meaning of the sample's cell subset or site label: FACS-sorted CD8+CD4-CCR7+CD45RA+ naive T cells. The receptors were sampled from a human donor in good health. Some libraries in this study had Jurkat cell RNA spiked in.

This chain joins TRBV6-2 or TRBV6-3 and TRBJ2-3, with D perhaps TRBD1 (6 bases). Trimming took 2 bases from V and 0 from J, leaving 12 bases between them. Germline V CDR1 and CDR2: MNHEY, SVGEGT. This CDR3 region has 16 residues. In DNA form, the CDR3 reads TGTGCCAGCAGTTACACAGGGATCTTCAGCACAGATACGCAGTATTTT. Translated: CASSYTGIFSTDTQYF.

This clonotype was observed many times. The chain employs TRBV7-9 and TRBJ2-3; TRBD1 matches 10 bases. The CDR3 is made up of 16 amino acids. Germline values: CDR1 SEHNR, CDR2 FQNEAQ (reference sequence). V was pared by 0 bases and J by 5 bases, with 5 bases of the junction left unmatched. This chain's CDR3 is CASSLAGTGVIDTQYF. In DNA, the CDR3 is TGTGCCAGCAGCTTAGCGGGGACAGGGGTCATAGATACGCAGTATTTT.

Points on this clonotype: One end of the junction fails to match germline, which may point to a read error. The CDR3 region is CASSGGGVYAQYF. As DNA, the CDR3 is TGTGCCAGCAGTGGGGGAGGGGTCTACGCGCAGTACTTC. The chain combines TRBV12-3 or TRBV12-4 with TRBJ2-7; the match to TRBD2 covers 7 bases. This CDR3 spans 13 amino acids.

On this clonotype: The junction shows a germline mismatch at one end, possibly a read error. The genes are TRBV20-1 and TRBJ2-5, with 7 bases fitting TRBD2. The CDR3 has 16 residues. Germline lookup yields CDR1 DFQATT and CDR2 SNEGSKA (reference sequence). The CDR3 region has the DNA TGCAGTGCACATCAGGCGGGGGTCGGGGAACAAGAGGCCCAGTACTTC. The encoded protein is CSAHQAGVGEQEAQYF.